This entry lists 6 T cell receptor beta chains sequenced from one sample in a study of T cell changes during pregnancy in multiple sclerosis. Method: immunoSEQ multiplex PCR; TCRdb's copy keeps in-frame clones and lacks some. The table lists 20,000 or so clones, 80% to 90% of them singletons. The sample in question was CD8+ T cells from peripheral blood mononuclear cells, obtained in the third trimester of pregnancy. The receptors come from a female donor in good health, enrolled as a control in a pregnancy study.

The gene calls are TRBV11-2 and TRBJ1-1; perhaps TRBD1 as D (5 bases). Germline V gene data show CDR1 as SGHAT and CDR2 as FQNNGV. The CDR3 runs to 11 residues. The CDR3 sequence is CASVGVAEAFF. The CDR3 bases are TGTGCTTCCGTAGGGGTGGCTGAAGCTTTCTTT. Full variable domain (missing parts from reference TRBV11-2 and TRBJ1-1): EAGVAQSPRYKIIEKRQSVAFWCNPISGHATLYWYQQILGQGPKLLIQFQNNGVVDDSQLPKDRFSAERLKGVDSTLKIQPAKLEDSAVYLCASVGVAEAFFGQGTRLTVV.

The CDR3: CASTQGTEAFF. The DNA for the CDR3 is TGTGCCAGCACACAGGGTACTGAAGCTTTCTTT. The V and J genes are TRBV6-5 and TRBJ1-1; perhaps TRBD1 as D (6 bases). Germline V gene sequence: CDR1 MNHEY, CDR2 SVGAGI. V gave up 7 bases and J gave up 5 bases, with 8 bases separating them. The CDR3 contains 11 residues.

This clone was found once. J is TRBJ2-5 and V is TRBV28; possible D gene TRBD2, 6 bases. V was cut by 6 bases and J by 7 bases, with 18 bases left in between. CDR3 length: 14 residues. CDR1 is MDHEN and CDR2 is SYDVKM in the germline V gene. CDR3 loop: CASRPRKREWTQYF. The CDR3 DNA sequence: TGTGCCAGCAGGCCTAGGAAACGGGAGTGGACCCAGTACTTC.

The CDR3 nucleotides are TGTGCCAGCAGCGGTGGCGGGGATTATAATTCACCCCTCCACTTT. Encoded protein: CASSGGGDYNSPLHF. J is TRBJ1-6 and V is TRBV5-4; D call uncertain. This CDR3 region has 15 residues. V was cut by 4 bases and J by 4 bases, with 12 bases left in between. Per the germline V gene, CDR1 is SGHNT and CDR2 is YYREEE (reference sequence).

This clone was picked up a small number of times. The sample carries other DNA sequences with the same CDR3. In DNA form, the CDR3 reads TGTGCCAGCAGCCAAGATAACAATCAGCCCCAGCATTTT. Protein: CASSQDNNQPQHF. The chain is built from TRBV4-2 and TRBJ1-5; D uncertain. The CDR3 covers 13 residues. Looked up from germline, CDR1 is LGHNA and CDR2 is YNFKEQ. The V end lost 0 bases, the J end lost 3 bases, and 3 bases lay between the germline ends.

The CDR3 loop is CASSTGTSHEQFF. The CDR3 DNA follows: TGTGCCAGCAGCACCGGGACTAGCCATGAGCAGTTCTTC. The V call is TRBV6-6, the J call TRBJ2-1, with TRBD2 identical over 9 bases. Germline V gives CDR1 MNHNY, CDR2 SVGAGI (reference sequence). Unmatched junction bases numbered 5, after V lost 6 bases and J lost 8 bases. This CDR3 has 13 residues.